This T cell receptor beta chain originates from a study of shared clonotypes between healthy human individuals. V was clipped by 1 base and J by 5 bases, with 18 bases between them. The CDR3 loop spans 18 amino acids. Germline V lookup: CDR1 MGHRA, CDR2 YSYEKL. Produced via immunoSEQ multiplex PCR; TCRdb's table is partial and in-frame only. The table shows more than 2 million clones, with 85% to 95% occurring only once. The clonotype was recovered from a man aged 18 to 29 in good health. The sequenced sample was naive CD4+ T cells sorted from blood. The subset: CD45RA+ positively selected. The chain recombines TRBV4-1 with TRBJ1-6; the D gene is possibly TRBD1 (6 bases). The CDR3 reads CASSQGALRGLDNSPLHF. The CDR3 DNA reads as TGCGCCAGCAGCCAAGGGGCCTTGAGGGGGTTAGATAATTCACCCCTCCACTTT.